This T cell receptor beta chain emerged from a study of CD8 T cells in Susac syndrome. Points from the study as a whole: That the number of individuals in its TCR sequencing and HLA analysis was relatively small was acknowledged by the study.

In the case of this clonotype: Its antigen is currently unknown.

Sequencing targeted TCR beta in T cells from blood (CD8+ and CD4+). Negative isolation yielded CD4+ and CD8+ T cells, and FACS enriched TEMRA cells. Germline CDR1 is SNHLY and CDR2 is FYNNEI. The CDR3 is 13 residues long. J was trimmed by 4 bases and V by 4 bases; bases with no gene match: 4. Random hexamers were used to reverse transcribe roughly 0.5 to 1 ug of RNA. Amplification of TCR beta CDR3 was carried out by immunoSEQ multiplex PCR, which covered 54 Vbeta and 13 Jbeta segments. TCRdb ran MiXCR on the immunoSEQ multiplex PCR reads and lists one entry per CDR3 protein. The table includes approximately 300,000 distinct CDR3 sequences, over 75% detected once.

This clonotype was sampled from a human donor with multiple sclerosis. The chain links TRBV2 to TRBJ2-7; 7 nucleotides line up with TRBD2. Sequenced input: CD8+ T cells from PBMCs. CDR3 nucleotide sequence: TGTGCCAGCAGTGGGACTAGGAGGTACGAGCAGTACTTC. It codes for CASSGTRRYEQYF.